The table lists the clone carrying this T cell receptor (beta chain) with a few counts. This record comes from a study of technical replicates of blood from a handful of donors. Only in-frame clones appear in the TCRdb table, and some are missing; sequencing was by immunoSEQ multiplex PCR. The table lists around 98,000 clones, approximately 95% of them singletons, with 0.23% in the top ten. The CDR3 runs 18 residues. V trimming: 3 bases; J trimming: 5 bases; junction bases outside the gene matches: 16. From germline, CDR1 is KGHSH and CDR2 LQKENI. This rearrangement joins TRBV18 to TRBJ2-3; 8 nucleotides line up with TRBD2. The TCR was taken from a human donor in good health. The sample taken for sequencing was T cells isolated from PBMCs. The DNA of the CDR3 is TGTGCCAGCTCACCGAAAGCCCCAGCGGGAGCTGTAATAGATACGCAGTATTTT. Its translation is CASSPKAPAGAVIDTQYF. Drawing the rest from reference TRBV18 and TRBJ2-3, the complete variable domain is NAGVMQNPRHLVRRRGQEARLRCSPMKGHSHVYWYRQLPEEGLKFMVYLQKENIIDESGMPKERFSAEFPKEGPSILRIQQVVRGDSAAYFCASSPKAPAGAVIDTQYFGPGTRLTVL.